What follows are 18 T cell receptor beta chains derived from one specimen sequenced in a study of naive and memory T cell subsets. Two oligonucleotides, mixed equimolar, formed the beta constant-region primer covering TRBC1 and TRBC2. MiXCR, applied by TCRdb to the UMI-ligation and nested PCR reads, yields one record per CDR3 protein. The repertoire holds fewer than 40,000 distinct CDR3 sequences, with approximately 12% as singletons. Sequencing input: effector memory CD4+ T cells from blood. Indicated subset: effector memory, CD45RA- CD27-. These receptors were collected from a human donor in good health.

The chain combines TRBV9 with TRBJ2-5; either TRBD1 or TRBD2 may fit D (6 bases each). The V gene lost 3 bases and the J gene lost 2 bases, with 17 bases spanning the gap. The CDR3 extends over 16 amino acids. Germline V gene lookup returns CDR1 SGDLS and CDR2 YYNGEE. CDR3 sequence (DNA): TGTGCCAGCAGCGGGGGTGGGGGGCGTGGACAAGAGACCCAGTACTTC. Encoded protein: CASSGGGGRGQETQYF.

This clonotype came up a few times. V is TRBV7-2 and J is TRBJ2-2; 9 bases fit TRBD1. J gave up 5 bases and V 4 bases, and 8 bases lay outside the gene matches. The CDR3 spans 16 residues. Germline values: CDR1 SGHTA, CDR2 FQGNSA. This CDR3 is CASSWGTGTKTGELFF. CDR3 nucleotide sequence: TGTGCCAGCAGCTGGGGGACAGGGACTAAAACCGGGGAGCTGTTTTTT.

The chain employs TRBV28 and TRBJ1-1; D may be TRBD1 (5 bases). Trimming removed 5 bases at V and 2 bases at J, with 12 bases between. This CDR3 has 14 residues. Germline assignment: CDR1 MDHEN and CDR2 SYDVKM. The CDR3 region is CASSPLTANTEAFF. DNA for the CDR3: TGTGCCAGCAGTCCCCTGACAGCTAACACTGAAGCTTTCTTT.

The chain has TRBV3-1 and TRBJ2-7; no clear D gene. With 1 base removed from V and 8 bases from J, the gap between germline ends came to 12 bases. This CDR3 spans 13 amino acids. CDR1 is LGHDT, CDR2 YNNKEL, per germline (reference sequence). The CDR3 nucleotides read TGTGCCAGCAGCCAAGGACCCTTTGCTAAGCAGTACTTC. It codes for CASSQGPFAKQYF.

This chain uses TRBV4-1 with TRBJ2-7; tentative D call: TRBD2 (5 bases). The CDR3 length is 14 residues. Germline V gene sequence: CDR1 MGHRA, CDR2 YSYEKL. V shed 1 base and J shed 2 bases, with 9 bases lying between them. CDR3 sequence reads: CASSQGEGAYEQYF. The CDR3 nucleotides are TGCGCCAGCAGCCAAGGTGAGGGCGCCTACGAGCAGTACTTC.

The table lists this clonotype with a few counts. The rearrangement links TRBV6-1 to TRBJ1-5; D unresolved. CDR1 is MNHNS, CDR2 SASEGT, per germline. Between the trimmed V and J ends, which lost 11 bases and 0 bases, there was a span of 8 bases. The CDR3 has 12 residues. CDR3 protein: CASRGSNQPQHF. CDR3 sequence (DNA): TGTGCCTCACGGGGTAGCAATCAGCCCCAGCATTTT.

This clonotype was counted between two and nine times. This rearrangement joins TRBV3-1 to TRBJ1-6; D possibly corresponds to TRBD1 (6 bases). Germline lookup yields CDR1 LGHDT and CDR2 YNNKEL (reference sequence). The CDR3 extends over 14 amino acids. The V and J ends lost 5 bases and 6 bases respectively, with 11 bases between them. CDR3 nucleotide sequence: TGTGCCAGCAGCGGGACAAGACCTAATTCACCCCTCCACTTT. Its protein product is CASSGTRPNSPLHF.

The CDR3 region is CASSSQRGDTEAFF. In DNA form, the CDR3 reads TGTGCCAGCAGCTCCCAGAGGGGGGACACTGAAGCTTTCTTT. V usage is TRBV5-4 and J usage is TRBJ1-1; possible D gene TRBD1, 6 bases. The CDR3 runs 14 residues. V was trimmed by 3 bases and J by 3 bases, leaving 12 bases between them. Germline CDR1 reads SGHNT; CDR2 reads YYREEE (reference sequence).

V and J are TRBV7-9 and TRBJ1-4; 10 positions match TRBD1. CDR3 length equals 14 residues. Germline assignment: CDR1 SEHNR and CDR2 FQNEAQ (reference sequence). V shed 8 bases, J shed 8 bases, and the junction held 8 bases outside the gene matches. CDR3: CASAPGTGEEKLFF. Here the CDR3 DNA reads TGTGCCAGCGCCCCCGGGACAGGGGAAGAAAAACTGTTTTTT.

V and J are TRBV6-1 and TRBJ2-7; D uncertain. This CDR3 contains 12 residues. Germline V CDR1 and CDR2: MNHNS, SASEGT. With 5 bases removed from V and 2 bases from J, the gap between germline ends came to 7 bases. CDR3 sequence reads: CASSQKTYEQYF. In nucleotides, the CDR3 is TGTGCCAGCAGTCAGAAAACCTACGAGCAGTACTTC.

The chain uses TRBV3-1 and TRBJ1-4, with D possibly TRBD1 on 5 matching bases. Trimming pared 4 bases from V and 7 bases from J, leaving 22 bases between. Germline CDR1 is LGHDT and CDR2 is YNNKEL (reference sequence). The CDR3 runs 17 residues. The CDR3 coding sequence is TGTGCCAGCAGCCCTCCTCGGGGCCAAAAACGGGGTGAAAAACTGTTTTTT. Residues: CASSPPRGQKRGEKLFF.

This clonotype was found many times. The chain recombines TRBV29-1 with TRBJ2-3, with 12 bases that match TRBD2. The CDR3 loop spans 15 amino acids. The ends lost 8 bases at V and 0 bases at J; junction bases unmatched: 6. Per germline, CDR1 SQVTM and CDR2 ANQGSEA. CDR3 protein: CSLFGLAGSTDTQYF. CDR3 sequence (DNA): TGCAGCCTTTTCGGACTAGCGGGAAGCACAGATACGCAGTATTTT.

The V and J genes are TRBV19 and TRBJ2-1, with 9 nucleotides matching TRBD1. Germline V gene data show CDR1 as LNHDA and CDR2 as SQIVND (reference sequence). V lost 1 base, J lost 10 bases, and 11 bases stayed unmatched. The CDR3 has 16 residues. The CDR3 DNA follows: TGTGCCAGTAGTATAGGGGGTGGGGGACAGGGAAGGGAGCAGTTCTTC. Translation: CASSIGGGGQGREQFF.

This clonotype was detected many times. This chain connects TRBV13 to TRBJ2-7, with 8 bases aligning to TRBD2. The CDR3 covers 15 residues. V was clipped by 1 base and J by 4 bases; unmatched bases: 6. Germline CDR1 is PRHDT and CDR2 is FYEKMQ (reference sequence). The CDR3, as DNA: TGTGCCAGCAGCTTAGAGGGTAGCGGGACGTACGAGCAGTACTTC. Residues: CASSLEGSGTYEQYF.

At least ten counts were recorded for this clonotype. The chain employs TRBV12-5 and TRBJ2-1, with TRBD2 matching over 11 bases. This CDR3 region has 16 residues. CDR1 LGHNT and CDR2 FRNRAP come from the germline V gene. V lost 1 base to trimming and J lost 7 bases; unmatched junction nucleotides: 6. CDR3: CASGLALAGAFNEQFF. DNA for the CDR3: TGTGCTAGTGGTTTGGCACTAGCGGGAGCGTTTAATGAGCAGTTCTTC. Variable domain in full (rest from reference TRBV12-5 and TRBJ2-1): DARVTQTPRHKVTEMGQEVTMRCQPILGHNTVFWYRQTMMQGLELLAYFRNRAPLDDSGMPKDRFSAEMPDATLATLKIQPSEPRDSAVYFCASGLALAGAFNEQFFGPGTRLTVL.

J is TRBJ2-2 and V is TRBV5-1, with D hard to call. The CDR3 is 16 amino acids. The V gene lost 5 bases and the J gene lost 2 bases, with 16 bases spanning the gap. The germline CDR1 and CDR2 sequences are SGHRS and YFSETQ. The CDR3 nucleotides are TGCGCCAGCAGACAGAAGGTTTCAGAAAACACCGGGGAGCTGTTTTTT. Translated, it gives CASRQKVSENTGELFF.

The chain is built from TRBV4-1 and TRBJ2-5; 12 bases agree with TRBD2. This CDR3 comprises 16 residues. The V segment lost 5 bases and the J segment 5 bases; nucleotides outside the gene matches: 9. Per germline, CDR1 MGHRA and CDR2 YSYEKL. This chain's CDR3 is CASSARGTSGWETQYF. Written as DNA, the CDR3 is TGCGCCAGCAGCGCAAGGGGGACTAGCGGGTGGGAGACCCAGTACTTC.

This clonotype was seen many times. Here the CDR3 DNA reads TGTGCCAGCAAAAGACTTCGGGACGCTAATTCACCCCTCCACTTT. Its protein is CASKRLRDANSPLHF. The chain employs TRBV7-7 and TRBJ1-6, with a weak D call TRBD1 (5 bases). Germline V gives CDR1 SSHAT, CDR2 FNYEAQ (reference sequence). Trimming stripped 7 bases from V and 6 bases from J, with 16 bases between. CDR3 length: 15 amino acids. The entire variable domain, with the rest obtained from reference TRBV7-7 and TRBJ1-6, is as follows: GAGVSQSPRYKVTKRGQDVTLRCDPISSHATLYWYQQALGQGPEFLTYFNYEAQPDKSGLPSDRFSAERPEGSISTLTIQRTEQRDSAMYRCASKRLRDANSPLHFGNGTRLTVT.